These 22 T cell receptor beta chains share one sample of origin, sequenced in a study of T-cell memory formation after mild COVID-19. MiXCR was run by TCRdb on the 5' RACE reads, yielding one entry per CDR3 protein. The sample holds around 390,000 distinct CDR3 sequences, approximately 15% seen once. Sequences were obtained from PBMCs or a T cell subset sorted from them (not recorded which). Receptor source: a man in his late teens or twenties who had mild COVID-19 (a few samples of this study predate the infection). Cell type and time point are not known.

The table lists this clonotype with a few counts. J is TRBJ1-3 and V is TRBV7-9; tentatively, D is TRBD1 (6 bases). Germline CDR1 reads SEHNR; CDR2 reads FQNEAQ (reference sequence). With 3 bases removed from V and 5 bases from J, the gap between germline ends came to 20 bases. This CDR3 is built from 17 residues. CDR3 bases: TGTGCCAGCAGCTTGACAGGTGAAGGAGTCTTCCGAAACACCATATATTTT. Translation: CASSLTGEGVFRNTIYF.

This clonotype appeared a few times. V is TRBV7-9 and J is TRBJ2-3, with D perhaps TRBD1 (6 bases). The CDR3 runs 15 residues. The V end lost 2 bases, the J end lost 3 bases, and 12 bases lay between the germline ends. The germline gives CDR1 SEHNR, CDR2 FQNEAQ (reference sequence). The CDR3, as DNA: TGTGCCAGCAGCTTATGGGCAGGGGAAACAGATACGCAGTATTTT. It is translated as CASSLWAGETDTQYF.

There are a few counts of this clonotype. The rearrangement joins TRBV5-1 to TRBJ1-1; TRBD1 might be the D (6 bases). Looked up from germline, CDR1 is SGHRS and CDR2 is YFSETQ. The CDR3 is 14 amino acids. With 4 bases removed from V and 0 bases from J, the gap between germline ends came to 10 bases. CDR3 DNA: TGCGCCAGCAGCCAGGGGCCAGTGAACACTGAAGCTTTCTTT. This encodes CASSQGPVNTEAFF.

This clonotype was seen at least ten times. V is TRBV5-1 and J is TRBJ2-5; TRBD2 is a possible D gene (7 bases). Germline values: CDR1 SGHRS, CDR2 YFSETQ. CDR3 length: 14 residues. The V and J ends lost 0 bases and 3 bases respectively, with 9 bases between them. The CDR3 DNA follows: TGCGCCAGCAGCTTGGGGGGGGGCGAAGAGACCCAGTACTTC. Translated: CASSLGGGEETQYF.

The rearrangement uses TRBV2 and TRBJ1-4; D uncertain. The germline V gene encodes CDR1 SNHLY and CDR2 FYNNEI. Trimming took 2 bases from V and 0 from J, leaving 4 bases between them. The CDR3 extends over 14 amino acids. CDR3 sequence reads: CASSEPTTNEKLFF. Written as DNA, the CDR3 is TGTGCCAGCAGTGAACCAACAACTAATGAAAAACTGTTTTTT.

V usage is TRBV3-1 and J usage is TRBJ1-5; D gene uncertain. The CDR3 runs 16 residues. Germline V gives CDR1 LGHDT, CDR2 YNNKEL (reference sequence). Trimming left V 4 bases short and J 2 bases short, with 15 bases between. The CDR3, as DNA: TGTGCCAGCAGCCCCCATTATGGAAGGGGCAATCAGCCCCAGCATTTT. It specifies CASSPHYGRGNQPQHF.

This chain uses TRBV6-5 with TRBJ2-5, with TRBD2 identical over 8 bases. Trimming cost V 6 bases and J 2 bases; bases outside gene matches: 11. The CDR3 is 16 residues long. The V gene's germline CDR1 is MNHEY and CDR2 SVGAGI. CDR3 nucleotide sequence: TGTGCCAGCAGGCGCTTGAGCGGGGGAAATCAAGAGACCCAGTACTTC. Amino acid sequence: CASRRLSGGNQETQYF.

The J gene is TRBJ1-2, the V gene TRBV6-1; 8 nucleotides agree with TRBD1. The V and J ends lost 5 bases and 13 bases, in that order; junction bases with no gene match: 15. The CDR3 extends over 14 amino acids. CDR1 is MNHNS, CDR2 SASEGT, per germline. CDR3 loop: CASSCLWTGCFPTF. The CDR3 nucleotides read TGTGCCAGCAGTTGTCTCTGGACAGGGTGTTTTCCCACCTTC.

The V and J genes are TRBV9 and TRBJ2-6, with TRBD1 matching 12 bases. Germline CDR1 is SGDLS and CDR2 is YYNGEE. The CDR3 is 18 amino acids. With V trimmed by 1 base and J by 1 base, 3 bases remained unmatched. In DNA form, the CDR3 reads TGTGCCAGCAGCGTAAGGGACAGGGGGCATTCTGGGGCCAACGTCCTGACTTTC. Amino acids: CASSVRDRGHSGANVLTF.

The rearrangement links TRBV7-9 to TRBJ2-3; TRBD2 matches 8 bases. Trimming cost V 5 bases and J 8 bases; bases outside gene matches: 12. Germline loops: CDR1 SEHNR, CDR2 FQNEAQ (reference sequence). The CDR3 spans 15 residues. CDR3 coding DNA: TGTGCCAGCAGCCCCAGAGCGGGGGCCCCAGTTACGCAGTATTTT. This gives the protein CASSPRAGAPVTQYF.

The chain carries TRBV7-3 and TRBJ2-3, with TRBD2 as a possible D gene (6 bases). The CDR3 is 14 amino acids. V was clipped by 4 bases and J by 5 bases, with 13 bases between them. From germline, CDR1 is SGHTA and CDR2 FQGTGA. CDR3: CASSSRAEGDTQYF. CDR3 DNA sequence: TGTGCCAGCAGCTCCCGGGCGGAGGGAGATACGCAGTATTTT.

This clonotype came up a few times. J is TRBJ1-4 and V is TRBV6-5; D is undetermined. The germline gives CDR1 MNHEY, CDR2 SVGAGI. Between the trimmed V and J ends, which lost 1 base and 5 bases, there was a span of 11 bases. This CDR3 is built from 15 residues. The CDR3 sequence is CASSYLAQLNEKLFF. Here the CDR3 DNA reads TGTGCCAGCAGTTACTTGGCACAGTTGAATGAAAAACTGTTTTTT.

V and J are TRBV5-1 and TRBJ2-1; D is unclear. There are 16 residues in the CDR3. V was clipped by 0 bases and J by 0 bases, with 10 bases between them. Per the germline V gene, CDR1 is SGHRS and CDR2 is YFSETQ. The chain's CDR3 is CASSLVAESSYNEQFF. The CDR3 coding sequence is TGCGCCAGCAGCTTGGTCGCAGAGAGCTCCTACAATGAGCAGTTCTTC.

The chain is built from TRBV20-1 and TRBJ2-5, with D tentatively TRBD1 or TRBD2 (5 bases each). The length of the CDR3 is 14 residues. Germline CDR1 is DFQATT and CDR2 is SNEGSKA (reference sequence). The V and J ends lost 6 bases and 5 bases respectively, with 19 bases between them. The CDR3 coding sequence is TGCAGTGCCCTAAAAAGGGGAGATGGGGAGACCCAGTACTTC. Translated: CSALKRGDGETQYF.

This sequence joins TRBV4-1 and TRBJ2-3; 8 bases agree with TRBD1. Germline-derived CDR1 and CDR2 are MGHRA and YSYEKL. This CDR3 comprises 17 residues. The ends lost 1 base at V and 4 bases at J; junction bases unmatched: 10. CDR3 in amino acids: CASSQAPGQVGPDTQYF. The CDR3 DNA reads as TGCGCCAGCAGCCAAGCTCCGGGACAGGTCGGGCCAGATACGCAGTATTTT.

The V and J genes are TRBV7-3 and TRBJ1-1, with D maybe TRBD1 (5 bases). The CDR3 consists of 14 residues. V shed 6 bases and J shed 2 bases, with 13 bases lying between them. Germline values: CDR1 SGHTA, CDR2 FQGTGA. CDR3 amino acids: CASRPVGDNTEAFF. The CDR3 coding sequence is TGTGCCAGCAGGCCAGTGGGGGACAACACTGAAGCTTTCTTT.

This chain joins TRBV30 and TRBJ1-2; D is perhaps TRBD1 (5 bases). There are 12 residues in the CDR3. The germline V and J ends were trimmed by 2 bases and 4 bases, with 8 bases remaining between them. Per the germline V gene, CDR1 is GTSNPN and CDR2 is SVGIG (reference sequence). CDR3 sequence: CAWSPTAYGYTF. The CDR3 DNA follows: TGTGCCTGGAGTCCGACAGCCTATGGCTACACCTTC.

This rearrangement joins TRBV28 to TRBJ2-5; D is perhaps TRBD2 (6 bases). Germline lookup yields CDR1 MDHEN and CDR2 SYDVKM. The V end lost 3 bases, the J end lost 5 bases, and 22 bases lay between the germline ends. The CDR3 is made up of 17 amino acids. For the CDR3, the DNA is TGTGCCAGCAGTTTCATGCAGGGAAGGCCCCGGGGGGAGACCCAGTACTTC. Protein: CASSFMQGRPRGETQYF.

There are a few counts of this clonotype. The gene calls are TRBV5-1 and TRBJ2-3; 7 bases match TRBD1. From germline, CDR1 is SGHRS and CDR2 YFSETQ. This CDR3 is built from 15 residues. Germline trimming cut 3 bases from V and 2 bases from J; bases unmatched to any gene: 6. The DNA of the CDR3 is TGCGCCAGCAGCTCTTACAGGGGCAACACAGATACGCAGTATTTT. Its protein product is CASSSYRGNTDTQYF.

There are a few counts of this clonotype. The chain carries TRBV12-3 or TRBV12-4 and TRBJ1-3; D gene uncertain. Trimming took off 6 bases at V and 0 bases at J, with 12 bases between the two ends. The CDR3 is made up of 15 amino acids. The DNA of the CDR3 is TGTGCCAGCAGCTCATGGTCCCTCTCTGGAAACACCATATATTTT. It yields the protein CASSSWSLSGNTIYF.

This clonotype occurred a few times. V is TRBV5-1 and J is TRBJ2-5, with TRBD1 identical over 10 bases. J lost 6 bases, V lost 3 bases, and 5 bases had no gene match. CDR1 is SGHRS and CDR2 is YFSETQ in the germline V gene. The CDR3 sequence is 14 residues long. CDR3 sequence reads: CASSSDRGLKTQYF. The DNA for the CDR3 is TGCGCCAGCAGCTCCGACAGGGGGCTCAAGACCCAGTACTTC.

This clonotype was counted once. V and J are TRBV4-3 and TRBJ2-3; 7 bases match TRBD2. This CDR3 is 16 amino acids long. Germline lookup yields CDR1 LGHNA and CDR2 YSLEER. V lost 0 bases to trimming and J lost 4 bases; unmatched junction nucleotides: 7. The CDR3 sequence is CASSQDGEGPSDTQYF. The CDR3 nucleotides read TGCGCCAGCAGCCAAGATGGGGAGGGGCCCTCAGATACGCAGTATTTT.